This entry is about one TCR beta chain. The specificity of this receptor is unknown. Base qualities are not at hand, and no much larger clone is one base apart. Via the germline V gene, CDR1 is SGDLS and CDR2 YYNGEE. The cysteine opens and the phenylalanine closes a CDR3 of 17 amino acids. The entry retains the CDR3 DNA only, 51 bases that are in frame from base 1. V and J are trimmed by 0 bases and 5 bases, and the gene matches miss 9 bases of the junction. During the collection period, no immune events, such as infections, were documented for the healthy donors. To calibrate time-dependent variance in a beta-binomial model of T-cell clone differential abundance, blood repertoires from healthy donors were used as a training cohort. There were roughly 10 healthy donors in the training cohort, of whom 3 were female and 7 were male. The donors were between roughly 29 and 65 years old, with an average age of about 47 years. Whole blood was collected from each healthy donor at three time points spaced roughly two weeks apart and obtained from a commercial supplier. For immunosequencing, genomic DNA was extracted from unsorted whole blood.

This sample was included in a study of identifying expanded T cells in peripheral blood (dated by TCRdb to between 2018 and 2021). Regarding the complete study: Four technical replicates, made by sequencing separate aliquots from the same pool of genomic DNA, were compared pairwise. The study at large found these results: The authors expected that biological variance in healthy repertoires might rise further over much longer intervals, such as months to years. Both the number of clones called differentially abundant and the false-positive rate were significantly reduced by the beta-binomial model across all healthy-donor time intervals. Between technical replicates the binomial model flagged 0.9 to 1.5 differentially abundant clones, whereas over around 2 weeks the binomial model flagged about 15 and over approximately four weeks 19 to 20. Variance in clone template counts between roughly two-week samples significantly increased with total template count across all healthy donors.

The immunoSEQ Assay, which relies on bias-controlled multiplex PCR amplification of genomic DNA, was used to profile TCRbeta CDR3 regions. As for the authors' bioinformatics: The absolute abundance of each unique TCRbeta CDR3 region was quantified after sequences were collapsed and filtered. Differential abundance was tested with two models: a binomial (Fisher-equivalent) model and a beta-binomial model that adds time-dependent variance fitted from healthy donors. Any clone with fewer than 5 combined templates was excluded, and a clone was called differentially abundant if its Benjamini-Hochberg FDR was below 0.01. The form v = (b*log(k)+a)^2 was used to model beta-binomial variance as a function of total template count across the two samples. The table was pulled from immuneACCESS by TCRdb, which kept in-frame rearrangements only. Such tables lose some clones; where checked, under half of the loss comes from unresolved V genes, and the rest has no known cause. The D gene and trimming were derived from the DNA, and the V and J assignments and clone size from that table. For this sample the table gives under 150,000 clones, of which about 80% were detected only once. Roughly 3.3% of the sample goes to the ten largest clones.

The rearranged chain carries TRBV9 and TRBJ1-1; 11 central nucleotides agree with TRBD1. The specimen was blood. The receptor was derived from a person aged 18 to 75 in good health. The nucleotides are TGTGCCAGCAGCGTAGAAGGGGACAGGGGGATAGGAACTGAAGCTTTCTTT. Its protein is CASSVEGDRGIGTEAFF.